This entry is about one T cell receptor (beta chain). This CDR3 has 15 amino acids. Trimming removed 1 base at V and 1 base at J, with 11 bases between. The germline V gene has CDR1 SGHRS and CDR2 YFSETQ. The data were taken from a study of Ad26.COV2.S vaccination and SARS-CoV-2 variants. Study details: Participants got Ad26.COV2.S intramuscularly, once or twice 56 days apart.

The treatment: roughly 18 received Ad26.COV2.S at low or high dose, single or two shots; several received placebo; per-sample allocation not given. Samples were taken on day 63 after the first vaccine or placebo injection. A Boston donor was an adult aged 18-55 years. The protocol was immunoSEQ multiplex PCR, while the TCRdb copy is restricted to in-frame clones and leaves out a portion. This sample has about 250,000 clones, with roughly 85% found just once. Here the sequenced sample was peripheral blood, taken in a trial of Ad26.COV2.S vaccine versus placebo. The clonotype was recovered from a person aged 18-65 years who received the Ad26.COV2.S COVID-19 vaccine or a placebo. The chain uses TRBV5-1 and TRBJ1-1, with TRBD1 as a possible D gene (5 bases). The CDR3 here is CASSLLEGANTEAFF. For the CDR3, the DNA is TGCGCCAGCAGCTTGTTGGAAGGGGCGAACACTGAAGCTTTCTTT.